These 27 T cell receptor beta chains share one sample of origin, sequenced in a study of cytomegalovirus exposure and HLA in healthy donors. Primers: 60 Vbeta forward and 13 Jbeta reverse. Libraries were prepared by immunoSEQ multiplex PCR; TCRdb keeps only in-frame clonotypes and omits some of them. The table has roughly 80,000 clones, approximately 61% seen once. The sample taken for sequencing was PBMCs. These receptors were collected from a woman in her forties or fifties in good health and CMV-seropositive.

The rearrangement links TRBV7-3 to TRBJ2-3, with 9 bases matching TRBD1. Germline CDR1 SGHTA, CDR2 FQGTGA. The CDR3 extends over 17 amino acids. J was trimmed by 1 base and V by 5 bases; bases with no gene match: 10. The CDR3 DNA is TGTGCCAGCAGCCCCCTGACAGGGGGAAGAGGCACAGATACGCAGTATTTT. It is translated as CASSPLTGGRGTDTQYF.

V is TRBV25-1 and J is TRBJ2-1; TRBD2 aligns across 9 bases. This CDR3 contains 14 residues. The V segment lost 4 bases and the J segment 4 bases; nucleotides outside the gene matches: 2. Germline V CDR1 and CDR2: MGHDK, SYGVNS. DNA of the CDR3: TGTGCCAGCAGTGCAGCGGGGGGTTACAATGAGCAGTTCTTC. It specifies CASSAAGGYNEQFF.

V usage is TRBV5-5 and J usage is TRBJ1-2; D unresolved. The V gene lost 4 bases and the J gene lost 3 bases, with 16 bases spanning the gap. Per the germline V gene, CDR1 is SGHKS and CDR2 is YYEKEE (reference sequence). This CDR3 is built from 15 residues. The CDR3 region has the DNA TGTGCCAGCAGCCCGGTCCCCTCTGCGGACTATGGCTACACCTTC. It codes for CASSPVPSADYGYTF.

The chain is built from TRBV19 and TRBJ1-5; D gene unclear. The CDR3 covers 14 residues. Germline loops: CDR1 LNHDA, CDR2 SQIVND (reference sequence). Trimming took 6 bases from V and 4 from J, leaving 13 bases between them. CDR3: CASSGNGRNQPQHF. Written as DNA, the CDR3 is TGTGCCAGTAGCGGAAATGGGAGGAATCAGCCCCAGCATTTT.

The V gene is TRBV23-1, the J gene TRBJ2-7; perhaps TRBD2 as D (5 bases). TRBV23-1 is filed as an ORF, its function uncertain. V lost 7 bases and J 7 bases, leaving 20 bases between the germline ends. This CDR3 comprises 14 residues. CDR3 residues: CASICGRTSGEQYV. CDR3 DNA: TGCGCCAGCATCTGTGGGCGGACCTCGGGGGAGCAGTACGTC.

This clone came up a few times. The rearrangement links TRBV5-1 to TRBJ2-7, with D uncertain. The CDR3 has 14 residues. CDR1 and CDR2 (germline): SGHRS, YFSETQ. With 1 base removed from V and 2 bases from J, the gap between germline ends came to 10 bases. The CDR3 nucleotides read TGCGCCAGCAGCTTGACTCCCGAAACCTACGAGCAGTACTTC. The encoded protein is CASSLTPETYEQYF.

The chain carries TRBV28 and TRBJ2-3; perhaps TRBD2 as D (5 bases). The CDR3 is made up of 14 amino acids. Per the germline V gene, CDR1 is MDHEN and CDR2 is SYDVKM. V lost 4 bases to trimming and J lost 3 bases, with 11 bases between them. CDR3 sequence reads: CASSSPRGTDTQYF. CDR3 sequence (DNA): TGTGCCAGCAGTTCGCCCCGGGGTACAGATACGCAGTATTTT.

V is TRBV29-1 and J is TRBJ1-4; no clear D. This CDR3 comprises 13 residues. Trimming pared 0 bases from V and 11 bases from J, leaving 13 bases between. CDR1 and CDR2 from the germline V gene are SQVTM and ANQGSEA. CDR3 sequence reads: CSVEDEGMRKLFF. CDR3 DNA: TGCAGCGTTGAAGATGAAGGAATGAGGAAACTGTTTTTT. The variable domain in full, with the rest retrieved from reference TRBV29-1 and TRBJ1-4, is SAVISQKPSRDICQRGTSLTIQCQVDSQVTMMFWYRQQPGQSLTLIATANQGSEATYESGFVIDKFPISRPNLTFSTLTVSNMSPEDSSIYLCSVEDEGMRKLFFGSGTQLSVL.

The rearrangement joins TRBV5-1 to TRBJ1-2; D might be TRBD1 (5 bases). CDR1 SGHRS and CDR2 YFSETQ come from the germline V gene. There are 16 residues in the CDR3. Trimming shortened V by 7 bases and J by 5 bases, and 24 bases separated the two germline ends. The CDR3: CASRSGLGEPFYGYTF. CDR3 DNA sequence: TGCGCCAGCCGTTCAGGGCTCGGTGAACCCTTTTATGGCTACACCTTC. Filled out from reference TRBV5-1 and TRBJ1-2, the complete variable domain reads KAGVTQTPRYLIKTRGQQVTLSCSPISGHRSVSWYQQTPGQGLQFLFEYFSETQRNKGNFPGRFSGRQFSNSRSEMNVSTLELGDSALYLCASRSGLGEPFYGYTFGSGTRLTVV.

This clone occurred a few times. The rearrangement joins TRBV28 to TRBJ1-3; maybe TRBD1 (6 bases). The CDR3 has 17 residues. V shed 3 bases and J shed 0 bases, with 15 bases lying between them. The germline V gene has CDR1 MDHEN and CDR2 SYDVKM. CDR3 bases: TGTGCCAGCAGTTTCCCGGCCAGGGGATTCTCTGGAAACACCATATATTTT. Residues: CASSFPARGFSGNTIYF.

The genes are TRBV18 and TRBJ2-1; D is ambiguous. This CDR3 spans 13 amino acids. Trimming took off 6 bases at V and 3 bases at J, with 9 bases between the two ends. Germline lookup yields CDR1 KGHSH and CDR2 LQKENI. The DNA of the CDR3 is TGTGCCAGCTCGCTCGACTTCTACAATGAGCAGTTCTTC. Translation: CASSLDFYNEQFF.

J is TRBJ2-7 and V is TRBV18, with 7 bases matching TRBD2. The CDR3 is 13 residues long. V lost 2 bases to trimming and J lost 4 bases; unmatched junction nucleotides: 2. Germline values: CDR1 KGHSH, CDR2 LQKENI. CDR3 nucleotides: TGTGCCAGCTCACCAGGGGGGGGTTACGAGCAGTACGTC. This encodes CASSPGGGYEQYV.

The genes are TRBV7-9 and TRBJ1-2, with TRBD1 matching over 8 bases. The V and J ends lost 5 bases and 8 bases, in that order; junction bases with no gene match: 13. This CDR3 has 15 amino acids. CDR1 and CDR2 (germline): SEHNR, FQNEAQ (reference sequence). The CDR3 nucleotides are TGTGCCAGCAGCCCACCCGGACAGGGTAGTTTAGGCTACACCTTC. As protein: CASSPPGQGSLGYTF.

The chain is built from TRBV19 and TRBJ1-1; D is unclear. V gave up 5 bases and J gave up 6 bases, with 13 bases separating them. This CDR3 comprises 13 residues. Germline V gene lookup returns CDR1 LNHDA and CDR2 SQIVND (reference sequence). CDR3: CASSPMRDAEAFF. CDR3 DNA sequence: TGTGCCAGTAGTCCCATGCGAGATGCTGAAGCTTTCTTT.

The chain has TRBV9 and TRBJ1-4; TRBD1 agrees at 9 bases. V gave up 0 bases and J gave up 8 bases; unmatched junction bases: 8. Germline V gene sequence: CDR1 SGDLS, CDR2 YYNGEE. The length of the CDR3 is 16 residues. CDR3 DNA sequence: TGTGCCAGCAGCGTAGGGCGGACAGGGGAGTGGGAAAAACTGTTTTTT. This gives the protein CASSVGRTGEWEKLFF.

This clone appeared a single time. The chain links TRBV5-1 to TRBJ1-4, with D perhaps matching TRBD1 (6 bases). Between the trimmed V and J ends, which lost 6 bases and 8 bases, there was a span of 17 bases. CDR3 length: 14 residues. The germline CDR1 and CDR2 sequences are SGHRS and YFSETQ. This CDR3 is CASTPREGGEKLFF. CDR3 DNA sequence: TGCGCCAGCACCCCTCGGGAGGGGGGAGAAAAACTGTTTTTT.

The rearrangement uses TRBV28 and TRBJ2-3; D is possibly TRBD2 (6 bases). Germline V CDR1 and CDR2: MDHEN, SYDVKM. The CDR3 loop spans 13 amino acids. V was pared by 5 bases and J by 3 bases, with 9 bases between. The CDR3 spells CASSSGGTDTQYF. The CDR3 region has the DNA TGTGCCAGCAGTAGTGGGGGGACAGATACGCAGTATTTT.

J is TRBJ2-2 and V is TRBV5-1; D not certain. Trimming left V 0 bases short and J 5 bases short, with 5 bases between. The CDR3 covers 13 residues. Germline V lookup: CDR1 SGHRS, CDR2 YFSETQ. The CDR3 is CASSLAGTGELFF. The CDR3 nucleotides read TGCGCCAGCAGCTTGGCCGGGACCGGGGAGCTGTTTTTT.

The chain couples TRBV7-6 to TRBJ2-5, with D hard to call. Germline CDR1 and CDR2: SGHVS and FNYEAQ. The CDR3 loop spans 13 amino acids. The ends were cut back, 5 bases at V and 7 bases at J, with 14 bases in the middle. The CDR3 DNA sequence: TGTGCCAGCAGCCCGGGTTCAGACTGGACCCAGTACTTC. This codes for CASSPGSDWTQYF.

The CDR3 DNA sequence: TGTGCCATCAGCGCGCTAAAAGAGACCCAGTACTTC. Its protein product is CAISALKETQYF. The V and J genes are TRBV10-3 and TRBJ2-5; no firm D call. Germline-derived CDR1 and CDR2 are ENHRY and SYGVKD. Trimming removed 6 bases from V and 3 bases from J, with 8 bases in between. The CDR3 totals 12 residues.

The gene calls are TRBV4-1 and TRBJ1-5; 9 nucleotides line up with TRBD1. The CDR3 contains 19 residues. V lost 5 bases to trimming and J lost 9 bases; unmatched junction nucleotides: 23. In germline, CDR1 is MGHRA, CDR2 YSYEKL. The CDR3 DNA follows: TGCGCCAGCAGCACCTACGAGAAGGGACAGGGTCTTTTTAAAGCGCCCCAGCATTTT. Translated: CASSTYEKGQGLFKAPQHF.

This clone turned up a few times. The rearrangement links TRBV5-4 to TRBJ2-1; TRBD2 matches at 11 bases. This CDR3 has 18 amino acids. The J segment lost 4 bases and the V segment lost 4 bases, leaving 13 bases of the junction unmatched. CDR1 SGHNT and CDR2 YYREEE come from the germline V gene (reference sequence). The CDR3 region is CASSPGGVSGGAYNEQFF. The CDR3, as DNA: TGTGCCAGCAGCCCCGGTGGGGTTAGCGGGGGGGCTTACAATGAGCAGTTCTTC.

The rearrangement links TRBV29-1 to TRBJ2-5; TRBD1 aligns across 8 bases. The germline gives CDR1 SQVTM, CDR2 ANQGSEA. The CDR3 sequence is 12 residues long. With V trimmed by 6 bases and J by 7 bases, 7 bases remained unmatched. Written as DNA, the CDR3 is TGCAGCGTAGGACAGGGCATTGGGACCCAGTACTTC. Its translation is CSVGQGIGTQYF.

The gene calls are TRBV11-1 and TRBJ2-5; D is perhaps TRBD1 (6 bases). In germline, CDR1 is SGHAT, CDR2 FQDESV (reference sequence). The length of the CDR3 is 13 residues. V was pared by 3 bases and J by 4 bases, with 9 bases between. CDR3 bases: TGTGCCAGCAGCTTTGCAGGGGTAGAGACCCAGTACTTC. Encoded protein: CASSFAGVETQYF.

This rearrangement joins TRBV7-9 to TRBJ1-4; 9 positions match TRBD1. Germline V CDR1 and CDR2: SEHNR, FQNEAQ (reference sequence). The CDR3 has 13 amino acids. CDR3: CSVVGQGAEKLFF. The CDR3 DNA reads TGTTCCGTCGTGGGACAGGGTGCTGAAAAACTGTTTTTT.

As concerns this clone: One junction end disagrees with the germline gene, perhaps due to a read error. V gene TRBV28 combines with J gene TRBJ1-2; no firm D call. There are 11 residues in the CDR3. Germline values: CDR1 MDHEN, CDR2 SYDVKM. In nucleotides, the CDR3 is TGTGCCATCAGTGAGAGTTATGGCTACACCTTC. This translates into CAISESYGYTF.

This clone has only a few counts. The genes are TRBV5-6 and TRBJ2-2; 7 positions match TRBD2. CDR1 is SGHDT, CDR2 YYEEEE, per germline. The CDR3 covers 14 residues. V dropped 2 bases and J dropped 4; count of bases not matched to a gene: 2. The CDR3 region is CASSFREGTGELFF. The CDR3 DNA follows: TGTGCCAGCAGCTTCAGGGAGGGCACCGGGGAGCTGTTTTTT.